The present entry profiles one T cell receptor (beta chain) with its context. Its antigen is unidentified. V gave up 2 bases and J gave up 4 bases, with 14 bases separating them. Per germline, CDR1 MNHNS and CDR2 SASEGT. The CDR3 consists of 15 residues. The survey-level immunoSEQ assay was used. The data were produced by immunoSEQ multiplex PCR, yet TCRdb's version contains in-frame clones alone and is incomplete. In the table there are 15,000 to 20,000 clones, around 84% of which are singletons. This specimen comes from a study of STAT5B mutations in CD4+ large granular lymphocyte leukemia. For the study at large: Among healthy donors, a particular HLA allele went with more CDR3 'QG' motifs.

Healthy controls were blood donor buffy coats. Broader study findings: No patients shared main leukemic clonotypes, though around 24% appeared at low frequency elsewhere.

Sequencing was done on a sample of CD4+ T cells from blood buffy coats. This chain joins TRBV6-1 and TRBJ1-1; no firm D call. The source of this sequence is a human donor in good health. As DNA, the CDR3 is TGTGCCAGCAGTGAAAGGTCCGGACTGGGCACTGAAGCTTTCTTT. Its protein product is CASSERSGLGTEAFF.